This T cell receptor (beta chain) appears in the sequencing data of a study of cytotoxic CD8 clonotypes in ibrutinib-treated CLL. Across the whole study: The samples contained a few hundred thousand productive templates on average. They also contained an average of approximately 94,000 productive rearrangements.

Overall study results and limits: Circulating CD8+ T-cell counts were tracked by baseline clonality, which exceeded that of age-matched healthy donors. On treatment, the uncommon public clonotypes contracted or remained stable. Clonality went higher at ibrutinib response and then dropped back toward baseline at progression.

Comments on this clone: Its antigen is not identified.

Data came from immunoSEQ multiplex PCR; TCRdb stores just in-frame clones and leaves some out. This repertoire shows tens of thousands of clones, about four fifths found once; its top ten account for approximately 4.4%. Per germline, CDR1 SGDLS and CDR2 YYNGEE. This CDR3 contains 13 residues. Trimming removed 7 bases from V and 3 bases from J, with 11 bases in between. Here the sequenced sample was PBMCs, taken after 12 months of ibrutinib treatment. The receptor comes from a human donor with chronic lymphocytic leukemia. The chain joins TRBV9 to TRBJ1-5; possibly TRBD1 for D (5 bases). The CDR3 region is CASAQGPNQPQHF. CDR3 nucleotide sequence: TGTGCCAGCGCCCAGGGACCCAATCAGCCCCAGCATTTT. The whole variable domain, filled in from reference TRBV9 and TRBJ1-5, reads DSGVTQTPKHLITATGQRVTLRCSPRSGDLSVYWYQQSLDQGLQFLIQYYNGEERAKGNILERFSAQQFPDLHSELNLSSLELGDSALYFCASAQGPNQPQHFGDGTRLSIL.